This T cell receptor beta chain was sequenced for a study of quantifying T cell responses using KT2 cells. Study context: cDNA was made from DNase-treated RNA using alpha and beta constant primers. Estimated efficiency of the T4 ligation step was above 8.5% under optimum conditions.

In germline, CDR1 is MNHEY, CDR2 SMNVEV (reference sequence). The V gene lost 0 bases and the J gene lost 8 bases, with 19 bases spanning the gap. The CDR3 is made up of 17 amino acids. An oligo carrying a UMI was ligated to the cDNA 3' end. An equimolar mix of RC1.1 and RC1.2 primed the beta chain across TRBC1 and TRBC2. One entry per CDR3 protein results from TCRdb running MiXCR on the UMI-ligation and nested PCR reads. The sample lists approximately 41,000 distinct CDR3 sequences, approximately 15% seen once, with roughly 40% in the top ten. Sequenced: PBMCs spiked with cells of the T cell clone KT2. This clonotype was sampled from a human donor. V and J are TRBV27 and TRBJ2-2; D is perhaps TRBD2 (5 bases). The CDR3 bases are TGTGCCAGCAGTTTATCGGGCGAGCGGAGGCTATTGGGGGAGCTGTTTTTT. It encodes CASSLSGERRLLGELFF.